The clone carrying this T cell receptor (beta chain) has ten or more counts. These data originate in a study of Graves' ophthalmopathy and Graves' hyperthyroidism. Researchers turned away patients with other autoimmune diseases, uncontrolled infections, pregnancy or lactation. The authors used Ficoll-Paque density gradient centrifugation to separate PBMCs. The input was around 9 ml of fresh peripheral blood. Germline assignment: CDR1 MNHEY and CDR2 SVGAGI. The V and J ends lost 0 bases and 2 bases respectively, with 16 bases between them. There are 17 residues in the CDR3. The TCR beta CDR3 regions underwent amplification from RNA transcripts. After a first-round RT-PCR with HTBI primers, a second-round multiplex PCR was run. TCRdb fed the multiplex PCR reads into MiXCR, producing one record per CDR3 protein. The profile shows 400,000 or so distinct CDR3 sequences, 15% of them singletons.

Sequencing input: peripheral blood. The chain combines TRBV6-5 with TRBJ1-2, with D uncertain. This TCR derives from a young woman with stable Graves' hyperthyroidism. Written as DNA, the CDR3 is TGTGCCAGCAGTTACTCCCTAGTTCTTTCAACCAACTATGGCTACACCTTC. Residues: CASSYSLVLSTNYGYTF.